Each of the 15 T cell receptor beta chains below was sequenced from the same sample in a study of blood T cell repertoires in COVID-19. TCRdb keeps only in-frame clones here, not all; method: immunoSEQ multiplex PCR. The repertoire holds 200,000 to 300,000 clones, with more than 75% as singletons. The specimen was peripheral blood. These receptors were obtained from a woman between 40 and 55 years old who had recovered from COVID-19.

The sample holds a few counts of this clone. This chain connects TRBV11-3 to TRBJ1-1, with D maybe TRBD1 (5 bases). Trimming removed 1 base at V and 3 bases at J, with 6 bases between. CDR3 size: 13 residues. Germline V gene data show CDR1 as SGHNT and CDR2 as YENEEA. The CDR3 DNA follows: TGTGCCAGCAGCTTAGGGGGGGACACTGAAGCTTTCTTT. Its translation is CASSLGGDTEAFF.

The chain couples TRBV6-5 to TRBJ1-5; weak D call: TRBD1 (5 bases). The germline V and J ends were trimmed by 6 bases and 0 bases, with 12 bases remaining between them. The germline gives CDR1 MNHEY, CDR2 SVGAGI. The CDR3 length is 15 residues. In DNA, the CDR3 is TGTGCCAGCAGCCCGCAGGGAAATAGCAATCAGCCCCAGCATTTT. Residues: CASSPQGNSNQPQHF.

This chain joins TRBV19 and TRBJ1-3; unclear D gene. The CDR3 sequence is 14 residues long. Germline lookup yields CDR1 LNHDA and CDR2 SQIVND (reference sequence). V was shortened by 3 bases and J by 2 bases, with 8 bases between the two germline ends. CDR3 DNA sequence: TGTGCCAGTAGTATTGGTGGGCCTGGAAACACCATATATTTT. This translates into CASSIGGPGNTIYF.

This clone was counted between two and nine times. This chain uses TRBV7-3 with TRBJ2-3; perhaps TRBD2 as D (5 bases). The germline gives CDR1 SGHTA, CDR2 FQGTGA. This CDR3 region has 12 residues. V lost 5 bases and J 4 bases, leaving 7 bases between the germline ends. Written as DNA, the CDR3 is TGTGCCAGCAGCCGGGGAGCAGATACGCAGTATTTT. Translating gives CASSRGADTQYF.

The chain carries TRBV11-2 and TRBJ1-2, with D hard to call. The CDR3 runs to 12 residues. Trimming removed 2 bases at V and 4 bases at J, with 5 bases between. Germline values: CDR1 SGHAT, CDR2 FQNNGV. This CDR3 is CASSLSLYGYTF. The CDR3 DNA is TGTGCCAGCAGCTTAAGCCTCTATGGCTACACCTTC. Complete variable domain (other parts from reference TRBV11-2 and TRBJ1-2): EAGVAQSPRYKIIEKRQSVAFWCNPISGHATLYWYQQILGQGPKLLIQFQNNGVVDDSQLPKDRFSAERLKGVDSTLKIQPAKLEDSAVYLCASSLSLYGYTFGSGTRLTVV.

The chain carries TRBV12-3 or TRBV12-4 and TRBJ1-1; D unclear. The ends were cut back, 7 bases at V and 8 bases at J, with 14 bases in the middle. The CDR3 is 12 amino acids. CDR3 residues: CASNYDGVEAFF. CDR3 coding DNA: TGTGCCAGCAATTACGATGGAGTGGAAGCTTTCTTT.

V gene TRBV10-2 combines with J gene TRBJ2-2; 11 nucleotides match TRBD2. Trimming removed 4 bases from V and 1 base from J; junction bases left unmatched: 5. Germline CDR1 reads WSHSY; CDR2 reads SAAADI. This CDR3 comprises 17 residues. CDR3 coding DNA: TGCGCCAGCAGTGGGTTAGCGGGGGGGATGAACACCGGGGAGCTGTTTTTT. Protein sequence: CASSGLAGGMNTGELFF.

The rearrangement links TRBV5-1 to TRBJ1-3; D is perhaps TRBD1 (6 bases). Trimming took off 1 base at V and 0 bases at J, with 11 bases between the two ends. Germline loops: CDR1 SGHRS, CDR2 YFSETQ. The CDR3 totals 16 residues. The CDR3 is CASSLMGQDSGNTIYF. CDR3 bases: TGCGCCAGCAGCTTGATGGGACAAGACTCTGGAAACACCATATATTTT.

This chain joins TRBV4-2 and TRBJ1-5, with D hard to call. The CDR3 has 18 residues. Trimming stripped 0 bases from V and 3 bases from J, with 18 bases between. In germline, CDR1 is LGHNA, CDR2 YNFKEQ. CDR3 sequence: CASSQDSMAGRLNQPQHF. The CDR3 nucleotides read TGTGCCAGCAGCCAAGACTCAATGGCGGGCCGTCTCAATCAGCCCCAGCATTTT.

The chain carries TRBV19 and TRBJ2-1, with D possibly TRBD1 on 6 matching bases. This CDR3 is 15 amino acids long. In germline, CDR1 is LNHDA, CDR2 SQIVND (reference sequence). V lost 3 bases and J 3 bases, leaving 12 bases between the germline ends. The CDR3 loop reads CASSMRTVYYNEQFF. CDR3 nucleotide sequence: TGTGCCAGTAGTATGAGGACAGTTTACTACAATGAGCAGTTCTTC.

The V gene is TRBV19, the J gene TRBJ1-2, with 8 positions matching TRBD1. The CDR3 is made up of 14 amino acids. The V segment lost 5 bases and the J segment 3 bases; nucleotides outside the gene matches: 5. From germline, CDR1 is LNHDA and CDR2 SQIVND (reference sequence). The CDR3 is CASSQAGGDYGYTF. DNA of the CDR3: TGTGCCAGTAGTCAGGCAGGGGGCGACTATGGCTACACCTTC.

This chain links TRBV7-2 with TRBJ2-7, with D perhaps TRBD1 (5 bases). The CDR3 has 15 amino acids. Germline V gene sequence: CDR1 SGHTA, CDR2 FQGNSA. Trimming pared 6 bases from V and 2 bases from J, leaving 17 bases between. Here the CDR3 reads CASSEVGLGTYEQYF. CDR3 sequence (DNA): TGTGCCAGCAGTGAAGTGGGGCTTGGTACCTACGAGCAGTACTTC. The full variable domain, completed using reference TRBV7-2 and TRBJ2-7, is GAGVSQSPSNKVTEKGKDVELRCDPISGHTALYWYRQSLGQGLEFLIYFQGNSAPDKSGLPSDRFSAERTGGSVSTLTIQRTQQEDSAVYLCASSEVGLGTYEQYFGPGTRLTVT.

The chain links TRBV4-1 to TRBJ1-5; D is unresolved. V was shortened by 3 bases and J by 7 bases, with 13 bases between the two germline ends. Germline V gene data show CDR1 as MGHRA and CDR2 as YSYEKL. The CDR3 is 14 amino acids. The CDR3 loop is CASSQNSRGQPQHF. The CDR3 DNA is TGCGCCAGCAGCCAGAACAGCCGCGGGCAGCCCCAGCATTTT.

The CDR3 DNA reads TGTGCCAGCAGCTTCGGGACAGCCCCGGGAACCCAGCATTTT. Translated: CASSFGTAPGTQHF. The J gene is TRBJ1-5, the V gene TRBV5-6; 7 bases fit TRBD1. Germline assignment: CDR1 SGHDT and CDR2 YYEEEE. J was trimmed by 11 bases and V by 2 bases; bases with no gene match: 10. CDR3 size: 14 residues.

The chain recombines TRBV19 with TRBJ1-6, with TRBD1 matching 9 bases. Looked up from germline, CDR1 is LNHDA and CDR2 is SQIVND (reference sequence). Germline trimming cut 4 bases from V and 8 bases from J; bases unmatched to any gene: 3. The CDR3 contains 14 residues. CDR3: CASSTGTGYSPLHF. The CDR3 nucleotides are TGTGCCAGTAGTACCGGGACAGGGTATTCACCCCTCCACTTT.